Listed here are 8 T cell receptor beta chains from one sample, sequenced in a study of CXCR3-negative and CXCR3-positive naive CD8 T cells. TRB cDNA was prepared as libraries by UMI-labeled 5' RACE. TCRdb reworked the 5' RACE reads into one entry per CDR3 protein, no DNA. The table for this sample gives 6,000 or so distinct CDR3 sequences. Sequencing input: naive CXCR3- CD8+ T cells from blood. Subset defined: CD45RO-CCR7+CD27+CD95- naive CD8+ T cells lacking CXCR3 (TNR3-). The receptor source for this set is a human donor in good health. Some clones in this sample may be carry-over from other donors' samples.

CDR3 region: CASSLEPEYEQYF. The rearrangement joins TRBV5-1 to TRBJ2-7. Germline V gene sequence: CDR1 SGHRS, CDR2 YFSETQ. This CDR3 contains 13 residues.

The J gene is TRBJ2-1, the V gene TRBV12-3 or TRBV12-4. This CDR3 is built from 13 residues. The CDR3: CASSLEIYNEQFF.

This CDR3 is CASSLGGLVTEAFF. The rearrangement uses TRBV7-6 and TRBJ1-1. Germline-derived CDR1 and CDR2 are SGHVS and FNYEAQ. The CDR3 has 14 residues.

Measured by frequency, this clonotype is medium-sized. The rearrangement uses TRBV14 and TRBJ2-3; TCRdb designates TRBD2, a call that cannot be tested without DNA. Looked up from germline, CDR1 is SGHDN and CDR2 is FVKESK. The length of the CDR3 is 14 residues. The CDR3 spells CASSYYRGTDTQYF.

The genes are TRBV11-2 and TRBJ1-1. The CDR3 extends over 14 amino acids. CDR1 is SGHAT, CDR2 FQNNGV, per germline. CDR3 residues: CASSDSLMNTEAFF.

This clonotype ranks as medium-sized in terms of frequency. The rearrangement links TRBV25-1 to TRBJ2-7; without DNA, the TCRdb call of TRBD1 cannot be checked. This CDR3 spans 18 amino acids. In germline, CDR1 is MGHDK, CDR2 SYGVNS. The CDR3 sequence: CASSEPAYEGRYPSEQYF.

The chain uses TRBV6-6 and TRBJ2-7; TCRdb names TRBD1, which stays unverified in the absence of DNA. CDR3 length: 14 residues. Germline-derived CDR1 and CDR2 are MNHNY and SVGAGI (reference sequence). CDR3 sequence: CASSSPWDRDEQYF.

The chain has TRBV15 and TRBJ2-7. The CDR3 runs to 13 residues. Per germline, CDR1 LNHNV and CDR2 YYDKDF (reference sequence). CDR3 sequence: CATSRVGGYEQYF.